The T cell receptor (beta chain) under discussion was sequenced for a study of cytomegalovirus exposure and HLA in healthy donors. The CDR3 extends over 13 amino acids. The V end lost 0 bases, the J end lost 2 bases, and 5 bases lay between the germline ends. Germline V gives CDR1 SGHRS, CDR2 YFSETQ. Measured with immunoSEQ multiplex PCR; TCRdb has only the in-frame clones, and not every one. The profile covers around 220,000 clones, with around 90% appearing a single time and around 3% taken by the ten largest. The sequenced sample consisted of PBMCs. The clonotype was recovered from a woman aged 18-29 years in good health and CMV-seronegative. This chain joins TRBV5-1 and TRBJ1-2; D is ambiguous. The CDR3 coding sequence is TGCGCCAGCAGCTTGGCTCAGAACTATGGCTACACCTTC. It specifies CASSLAQNYGYTF.